What follows is one TCR beta chain and its context. Germline CDR1 and CDR2: LNHNV and YYDKDF (reference sequence). Trimming cost V 1 base and J 3 bases, with 11 bases left between them. This CDR3 region has 15 residues. The data stem from a study of control samples from healthy donors and cancer patients. Assay used: immunoSEQ multiplex PCR; TCRdb lists only in-frame clones, some missing. The table has roughly 200,000 clones, about 93% seen once. Sequencing was done on a sample of blood. The receptor's source is a man younger than 35 in good health. The chain combines TRBV15 with TRBJ2-3, with D tentatively TRBD1 (5 bases). The CDR3 protein is CATSRGGGATDTQYF. CDR3 nucleotide sequence: TGTGCCACCAGCAGAGGGGGTGGGGCAACAGATACGCAGTATTTT.